The sample holds a few counts of the clone carrying this T cell receptor beta chain. What it binds is unknown. TCRdb itself ran the 5' RACE reads through MiXCR, one entry per CDR3 protein. Found here are 500,000 to 650,000 distinct CDR3 sequences, less than 20% of them singletons; the top ten hold roughly a sixth. The data stem from a study of T cells after yellow fever vaccination. Study-wide background: SMART-Seq v4 Ultra Low Input prepared the low-cell-number fractions. General observations from the study: A limited proportion of clonotypes was detected within both the CD4 and CD8 compartments.

The length of the CDR3 is 20 residues. Germline-derived CDR1 and CDR2 are MNHEY and SVGEGT. The V and J ends lost 2 bases and 0 bases, in that order; junction bases with no gene match: 13. The sequence was collected from a man younger than 30 who received the YFV17D yellow fever vaccine. The sequencing used PBMCs, collected more than 4 days after the first yellow fever vaccination. The chain couples TRBV6-2 or TRBV6-3 to TRBJ2-3, with TRBD2 matching 11 bases. CDR3 DNA sequence: TGTGCCAGCAGTTACATGGCCGGACTAGCGGGCGGGACTAGCACAGATACGCAGTATTTT. Its protein product is CASSYMAGLAGGTSTDTQYF.